This T cell receptor (beta chain) was recovered during a study of graft-versus-host responses after intestinal transplantation. Study-wide findings and caveats: Among recipient marrow samples, GvH clones were found; some appeared first in ileum or blood.

This table comes from immunoSEQ multiplex PCR, and its TCRdb copy is limited to in-frame clones, with some not included. The sample shows about 120,000 clones, roughly 95% of them seen only once. This clone was detected only once. Its antigen remains unidentified. The sample was unstimulated CD8+ T cells sorted from spleen or lymph node cells, taken before intestinal transplant. The TCR sequence derives from a human donor who received an intestinal transplant.

The CDR3 loop reads CASSDLRSSGSEEQFF. In DNA, the CDR3 is TGTGCCAGCAGTGATTTACGGTCTAGCGGGAGCGAAGAGCAGTTCTTC. The V call is TRBV6-1, the J call TRBJ2-1; TRBD2 matches 10 bases. The germline V gene has CDR1 MNHNS and CDR2 SASEGT. The CDR3 is 16 residues long. Trimming cost V 3 bases and J 10 bases; bases outside gene matches: 12.